A single sample gave rise to the 2 T cell receptor beta chains below, sequenced in a study of T cells in localized non-small cell lung cancer. Method: immunoSEQ multiplex PCR; TCRdb's copy keeps in-frame clones and lacks some. The table lists about 36,000 clones, around nine tenths of them singletons. The sample in question was peripheral blood, obtained before any cancer treatment. These receptors all come from a woman aged 35-70 years with stage I lung adenocarcinoma.

This clone was seen a handful of times. V usage is TRBV19 and J usage is TRBJ1-5, with a possible D match to TRBD1 (5 bases). The germline CDR1 and CDR2 sequences are LNHDA and SQIVND (reference sequence). V was trimmed by 3 bases and J by 4 bases, leaving 19 bases between them. CDR3 length: 17 amino acids. CDR3 region: CASSILGREDKNQPQHF. The DNA of the CDR3 is TGTGCCAGTAGTATTCTCGGACGGGAGGACAAGAATCAGCCCCAGCATTTT.

This chain links TRBV28 with TRBJ1-6; D perhaps matches TRBD1 (5 bases). Germline V lookup: CDR1 MDHEN, CDR2 SYDVKM. CDR3 length: 15 residues. V was pared by 4 bases and J by 8 bases, with 15 bases between. The CDR3 is CASSSWGVSDSPLHF. The DNA of the CDR3 is TGTGCCAGCAGTTCCTGGGGGGTATCTGATTCACCCCTCCACTTT.